This T cell receptor beta chain was found in a study of tumor-infiltrating lymphocytes in oesophageal squamous cell carcinoma. By sample share, this clonotype is medium-sized. V dropped 1 base and J dropped 0 bases, with 6 bases sitting between them. From germline, CDR1 is SEHNR and CDR2 FQNEAQ (reference sequence). The CDR3 consists of 15 residues. One entry per CDR3 protein, called by TCRdb with MiXCR from the PCR reads. This sample carries some 14,000 distinct CDR3 sequences, over 45% of them seen once, and the ten largest clones take around 15%. The sample taken for sequencing was blood. The TCR sequence derives from a male donor with esophageal squamous cell carcinoma. V gene TRBV7-9 combines with J gene TRBJ2-2; D is unresolved. The chain's CDR3 is CASSLVTANTGELFF. CDR3 DNA: TGTGCCAGCAGCTTAGTAACCGCGAACACCGGGGAGCTGTTTTTT.